Listed here are 9 T cell receptor beta chains from one sample, sequenced in a study of response to subunit inactivated influenza vaccine. TCRdb used MiXCR to reprocess the RT-PCR reads, holding one entry per CDR3 protein. The data show about 520,000 distinct CDR3 sequences, 6.5% to 8% seen once. Material: PBMCs from blood, obtained around 25 months after vaccination. These receptors were obtained from a man aged 45 to 70 who received an inactivated influenza vaccine.

This clonotype was counted once. CDR3 DNA sequence: TGTGCCAGCACGTTACGTCGGACTAGCGGGAGTGGTGAGACCCAGTACTTC. This encodes CASTLRRTSGSGETQYF. The chain is built from TRBV6-2 or TRBV6-3 and TRBJ2-5; 13 bases line up with TRBD2. The germline V gene has CDR1 MNHEY and CDR2 SVGEGT. The junction had 13 bases not matched to a gene; V was cut back by 7 bases and J by 5 bases. The CDR3 runs to 17 residues.

In this sample, this clonotype turned up a few times. The rearrangement links TRBV6-5 to TRBJ1-6, with unresolved D. The CDR3 loop spans 14 amino acids. CDR1 is MNHEY, CDR2 SVGAGI, per germline. V gave up 2 bases and J gave up 7 bases, with 9 bases separating them. CDR3: CASSYPTPNSPLHF. The CDR3 DNA reads TGTGCCAGCAGTTACCCTACACCCAATTCACCCCTCCACTTT.

The chain uses TRBV18 and TRBJ2-1; D not resolved. This CDR3 has 13 residues. Germline CDR1 reads KGHSH; CDR2 reads LQKENI. The V gene lost 1 base and the J gene lost 13 bases, with 14 bases spanning the gap. The CDR3 spells CASSPQGGLDQFF. In nucleotides, the CDR3 is TGTGCCAGCTCACCACAAGGCGGTCTGGATCAGTTCTTC.

V gene TRBV6-5 combines with J gene TRBJ2-7; 10 bases match TRBD2. Germline CDR1 reads MNHEY; CDR2 reads SVGAGI. The V and J ends lost 3 bases and 3 bases, in that order; junction bases with no gene match: 5. The CDR3 extends over 15 amino acids. CDR3 residues: CASSYLPSGSYEQYF. The CDR3 nucleotides read TGTGCCAGCAGTTATCTACCTAGCGGGAGCTACGAGCAGTACTTC.

Only a few counts were recorded for this clonotype. V gene TRBV11-2 combines with J gene TRBJ2-5; 7 bases align to TRBD1. The germline V gene has CDR1 SGHAT and CDR2 FQNNGV. CDR3 length: 15 residues. Unmatched junction bases numbered 7, after V lost 1 base and J lost 5 bases. The CDR3 loop is CASSLGVTGFETQYF. The CDR3 DNA reads as TGTGCCAGCAGCTTAGGGGTGACAGGGTTTGAGACCCAGTACTTC.

This clonotype has a handful of counts. V is TRBV4-2 and J is TRBJ2-1; the match to TRBD2 covers 11 bases. The V segment lost 0 bases and the J segment 7 bases; nucleotides outside the gene matches: 8. The CDR3 length is 17 residues. Germline assignment: CDR1 LGHNA and CDR2 YNFKEQ. The CDR3 protein is CASSQDRSASGRNEQFF. In nucleotides, the CDR3 is TGTGCCAGCAGCCAAGACCGGTCGGCTAGCGGGAGGAATGAGCAGTTCTTC.

In its sample, this clonotype was seen many times. The chain couples TRBV4-1 to TRBJ1-2; D not certain. From germline, CDR1 is MGHRA and CDR2 YSYEKL. The CDR3 totals 17 residues. V shed 3 bases and J shed 6 bases, with 23 bases lying between them. The CDR3, as DNA: TGCGCCAGCAGCCAGCTAGCTTTGAGGGAGAAGGTCGATGGCTACACCTTC. This gives the protein CASSQLALREKVDGYTF.

This clonotype was seen more than once but under ten times. The chain uses TRBV14 and TRBJ2-4; tentative D call: TRBD2 (6 bases). Trimming removed 2 bases from V and 7 bases from J, with 15 bases in between. This CDR3 is built from 15 residues. Germline V lookup: CDR1 SGHDN, CDR2 FVKESK. The CDR3 nucleotides are TGTGCCAGCAGCCAACCGGGACTGAGGTCCAACATTCAGTACTTC. Its translation is CASSQPGLRSNIQYF.

This clonotype came up many times. The chain carries TRBV20-1 and TRBJ2-7, with 8 bases matching TRBD1. Germline CDR1 and CDR2: DFQATT and SNEGSKA (reference sequence). Trimming removed 5 bases from V and 5 bases from J; junction bases left unmatched: 8. The CDR3 runs to 13 residues. CDR3 sequence (DNA): TGCAGTGCTTCTGACGACAGGGGAGACGAGCAGTACTTC. Protein: CSASDDRGDEQYF.